These 4 T cell receptor beta chains were all obtained from the same sample, sequenced in a study of T cell repertoires in cytomegalovirus infection (dated by TCRdb to the late 2010s). No antigen has been identified for these receptors. The sample's treatment or condition label, decoded: in vitro stimulation with specific CMV peptide epitopes to enrich CMV-specific T cells. For sequencing, an Illumina HiSeq 1500 was employed. TCRdb reprocessed the public reads (quality trimming at Q25 with fastp, clone calling with MiXCR) and kept in-frame beta chains. Entries are consolidated by CDR3 protein sequence, retaining the most common genes and DNA. Counted in this sample were 200,000 to 250,000 distinct CDR3 sequences; around 40% of them appeared once. Clones ranked in the top ten supply 59% of the sample. This specimen consisted of CD8+ T cells from cultured PBMCs, obtained from culture after CMV antigen stimulation. These receptors originate from a human donor in good health (CMV status not recorded). Some clones in this sample may be carry-over from other donors' samples.

In this sample, this clonotype turned up a few times. CDR3 DNA sequence: TGCGCCAGCAGCTTGGGGAGCCGAAGCTCCTACAATGAGCAGTTCTTC. Translation gives CASSLGSRSSYNEQFF. V is TRBV5-1 and J is TRBJ2-1; D unresolved. V was cut by 0 bases and J by 0 bases, with 10 bases left in between. The germline V gene has CDR1 SGHRS and CDR2 YFSETQ. The CDR3 contains 16 residues.

The CDR3, as DNA: TGTGCCAGCAGTCGCCGACGGGAGAGCTCCTACGAGCAGTACTTC. Protein product: CASSRRRESSYEQYF. This chain joins TRBV6-1 and TRBJ2-7, with D perhaps TRBD2 (6 bases). This CDR3 has 15 amino acids. From germline, CDR1 is MNHNS and CDR2 SASEGT. Trimming left V 5 bases short and J 0 bases short, with 14 bases between.

This clonotype appeared many times. This sequence joins TRBV9 and TRBJ1-1; tentatively, D is TRBD1 (5 bases). From germline, CDR1 is SGDLS and CDR2 YYNGEE. CDR3 length: 17 amino acids. Trimming shortened V by 1 base and J by 4 bases, and 20 bases separated the two germline ends. The CDR3 loop reads CASSVLVGAGHVTEAFF. The CDR3 DNA sequence: TGTGCCAGCAGCGTACTAGTGGGAGCAGGACACGTCACTGAAGCTTTCTTT.

This clonotype has just a few counts. This chain uses TRBV5-4 with TRBJ2-1; no clear D. From germline, CDR1 is SGHNT and CDR2 YYREEE (reference sequence). V gave up 0 bases and J gave up 5 bases, with 9 bases separating them. The CDR3 sequence is 14 residues long. The CDR3 region is CASSLVGRNNEQFF. The CDR3 DNA sequence: TGTGCCAGCAGCTTGGTTGGACGGAACAATGAGCAGTTCTTC. Drawing the rest from reference TRBV5-4 and TRBJ2-1, the complete variable domain is ETGVTQSPTHLIKTRGQQVTLRCSSQSGHNTVSWYQQALGQGPQFIFQYYREEENGRGNFPPRFSGLQFPNYSSELNVNALELDDSALYLCASSLVGRNNEQFFGPGTRLTVL.